The rows below give T cell receptor beta chains drawn from one sample of a study of cytomegalovirus exposure and HLA in healthy donors. Clones were read by immunoSEQ multiplex PCR, and TCRdb kept only the in-frame ones, dropping some. The sample holds more than 85,000 clones, approximately 70% seen once. Source material: PBMCs. These receptors originate from a young woman in good health and CMV-seropositive. Each CDR3 is given with its conserved first and last residue. D genes are given only for firm matches. Part of the rows lack a size; the others show once, few, many or a class for expanded clones.

CDR3	DNA	length	size	D	V	J
CASSLAEGDRSNGGTEAFF	TGTGCCAGCAGCTTAGCGGAGGGGGACAGGTCGAATGGGGGTACTGAAGCTTTCTTT	19	.	TRBD1	TRBV7-2	TRBJ1-1
CAWSVASGSGNEQFF	TGTGCCTGGAGTGTAGCTAGCGGGAGTGGGAATGAGCAGTTCTTC	15	.	TRBD2	TRBV30	TRBJ2-1
CASSLFSLAATDTQYF	TGTGCCAGCAGTTTATTCTCACTAGCGGCCACAGATACGCAGTATTTT	16	.	TRBD2	TRBV27	TRBJ2-3
CASSDPGYGYTF	TGTGCCAGCAGTGATCCCGGCTATGGCTACACCTTC	12	.	.	TRBV25-1	TRBJ1-2
CASSLGPLGDTQYF	TGTGCCAGCAGCTTGGGGCCCCTCGGGGATACGCAGTATTTT	14	.	.	TRBV5-5	TRBJ2-3
CASSVAPVARGETQYF	TGTGCCAGCAGCGTAGCCCCCGTGGCGCGGGGAGAGACCCAGTACTTC	16	.	.	TRBV9	TRBJ2-5
CSVGGGRAYEQYF	TGCAGCGTTGGGGGAGGGAGGGCCTACGAGCAGTACTTC	13	.	TRBD2	TRBV29-1	TRBJ2-7
CASSFAGGGTGELFF	TGTGCCAGCAGTTTTGCGGGAGGTGGGACCGGGGAGCTGTTTTTT	15	many	TRBD2	TRBV27	TRBJ2-2
CASSESSGIIYNEQFF	TGTGCCAGCAGTGAATCGAGCGGGATAATCTACAATGAGCAGTTCTTC	16	few	TRBD2	TRBV25-1	TRBJ2-1
CASSQDPLAGYNEQFF	TGCGCCAGCAGCCAAGACCCGCTAGCGGGGTACAATGAGCAGTTCTTC	16	.	TRBD2	TRBV4-3	TRBJ2-1
CASSTQGRGTEAFF	TGTGCCAGTAGTACTCAGGGTCGTGGCACTGAAGCTTTCTTT	14	.	.	TRBV19	TRBJ1-1
CASRTQGTQETQYF	TGTGCCAGCAGAACCCAGGGAACTCAAGAGACCCAGTACTTC	14	.	.	TRBV27	TRBJ2-5
CASSVSGRLYF	TGTGCCAGCAGCGTTAGCGGGAGACTCTACTTC	11	.	TRBD2	TRBV11-2	TRBJ2-7
CAWSVSRGAYEQYF	TGTGCCTGGAGTGTAAGTCGGGGTGCTTACGAGCAGTACTTC	14	.	.	TRBV30	TRBJ2-7
CASSERATDTQYF	TGTGCCAGCAGTGAACGCGCCACAGATACGCAGTATTTT	13	.	.	TRBV6-1	TRBJ2-3
CASSQPGQVYGYTF	TGCGCCAGCAGCCAGCCGGGACAGGTCTATGGCTACACCTTC	14	.	TRBD1	TRBV4-1	TRBJ1-2
CASSQDGRGAYEQYF	TGCGCCAGCAGCCAAGATGGGCGGGGCGCCTACGAGCAGTACTTC	15	.	.	TRBV4-3	TRBJ2-7
CASNKPLNEQFF	TGTGCCAGCAACAAACCCTTGAATGAGCAGTTCTTC	12	.	.	TRBV6-5	TRBJ2-1
CASNMPGANYGYTF	TGTGCCAGCAATATGCCAGGGGCAAACTATGGCTACACCTTC	14	once	.	TRBV6-5	TRBJ1-2
CASSFSGDSGANVLTF	TGCGCCAGCAGCTTCTCCGGAGACTCTGGGGCCAACGTCCTGACTTTC	16	.	.	TRBV5-1	TRBJ2-6
CSGGGTDTQYF	TGCAGTGGCGGGGGAACAGATACGCAGTATTTT	11	.	TRBD2	TRBV20-1	TRBJ2-3
CASSPGTSRDTQYF	TGTGCCAGCAGCCCTGGGACTAGTAGAGATACGCAGTATTTT	14	.	TRBD2	TRBV7-3	TRBJ2-3
CASTNSGAEQFF	TGTGCCAGCACGAATTCCGGAGCTGAGCAGTTCTTC	12	.	.	TRBV7-9	TRBJ2-1
CASSIDLPRTSGGEQFF	TGTGCCAGTAGTATAGACCTACCGAGGACTAGCGGTGGTGAGCAGTTCTTC	17	few	TRBD2	TRBV19	TRBJ2-1
CASRQGTGGYGYTF	TGTGCCAGCAGACAGGGGACTGGGGGCTATGGCTACACCTTC	14	.	TRBD1	TRBV9	TRBJ1-2
CASSSSPGQGQETQYF	TGTGCCAGCAGCTCATCACCGGGACAGGGTCAAGAGACCCAGTACTTC	16	.	TRBD1	TRBV9	TRBJ2-5
CASSRGTGVNNEQFF	TGTGCCAGCAGCCGTGGGACAGGGGTCAACAATGAGCAGTTCTTC	15	.	TRBD1	TRBV7-3	TRBJ2-1
CASSLDRLMGNTIYF	TGTGCCAGCAGCTTAGACAGACTAATGGGAAACACCATATATTTT	15	.	.	TRBV7-2	TRBJ1-3
CASSESAGGGDTQYF	TGTGCCAGCAGTGAATCCGCGGGAGGGGGAGATACGCAGTATTTT	15	.	TRBD2	TRBV6-4	TRBJ2-3
CASNPRGLDEQFF	TGTGCCAGTAACCCCAGAGGGTTGGATGAGCAGTTCTTC	13	.	.	TRBV19	TRBJ2-1
CASSSGTGITSTDTQYF	TGCGCCAGCAGCTCCGGGACAGGCATCACTAGCACAGATACGCAGTATTTT	17	.	TRBD1	TRBV5-1	TRBJ2-3
CAISESTGSETQYF	TGTGCCATCAGTGAGTCGACGGGGTCGGAGACCCAGTACTTC	14	.	.	TRBV10-3	TRBJ2-5
CASSTLPSSSQETQYF	TGTGCCAGCAGCACCCTCCCTAGTAGTTCGCAAGAGACCCAGTACTTC	16	.	.	TRBV9	TRBJ2-5
CASSLTHGSNTGELFF	TGTGCCAGCAGCTTAACACATGGGAGCAACACCGGGGAGCTGTTTTTT	16	.	.	TRBV7-3	TRBJ2-2
CASNRDTQYF	TGTGCCAGCAATAGAGATACGCAGTATTTT	10	.	.	TRBV2	TRBJ2-3